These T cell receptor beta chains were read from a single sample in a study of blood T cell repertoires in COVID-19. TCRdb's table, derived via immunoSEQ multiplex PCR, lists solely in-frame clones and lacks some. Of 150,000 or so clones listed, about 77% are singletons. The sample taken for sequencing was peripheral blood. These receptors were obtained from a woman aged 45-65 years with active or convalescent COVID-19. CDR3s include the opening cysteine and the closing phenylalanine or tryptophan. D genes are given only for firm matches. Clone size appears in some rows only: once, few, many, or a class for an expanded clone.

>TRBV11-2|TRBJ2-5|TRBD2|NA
CASSRGGLAGGETQYF
TGTGCCAGCAGCCGAGGCGGACTAGCGGGAGGTGAGACCCAGTACTTC
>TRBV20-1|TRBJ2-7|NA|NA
CSASLEAYRDEQYF
TGCAGTGCTAGTCTGGAGGCCTATCGCGACGAGCAGTACTTC
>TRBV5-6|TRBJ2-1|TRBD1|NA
CASSDTTGGNNEQFF
TGTGCCAGCAGCGACACGACAGGGGGGAACAATGAGCAGTTCTTC
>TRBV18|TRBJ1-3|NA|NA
CASSQRGRDTSGNTIYF
TGTGCCAGCTCCCAGAGGGGAAGGGACACCTCTGGAAACACCATATATTTT
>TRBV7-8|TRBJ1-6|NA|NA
CASSLPTDKGDSPLHF
TGTGCCAGCAGCCTGCCAACTGACAAGGGGGATTCACCCCTCCACTTT
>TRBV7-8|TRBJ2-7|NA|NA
CASSRTRYEQYF
TGTGCCAGCAGCCGTACTAGATACGAGCAGTACTTC
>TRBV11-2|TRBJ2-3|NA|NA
CASSPRGSTDTQYF
TGTGCCAGCAGCCCCCGGGGGAGCACAGATACGCAGTATTTT
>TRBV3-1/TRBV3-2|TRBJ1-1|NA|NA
CASSQGAATEAFF
TGTGCCAGCAGCCAGGGGGCCGCCACTGAAGCTTTCTTT
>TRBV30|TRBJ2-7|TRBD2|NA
CAWASGRAHEQYF
TGTGCCTGGGCTAGCGGGAGGGCCCACGAGCAGTACTTC
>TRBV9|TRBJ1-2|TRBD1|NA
CASSGRTGRLFRGYTF
TGTGCCAGCAGTGGTAGGACAGGGCGTTTATTTCGCGGCTACACCTTC
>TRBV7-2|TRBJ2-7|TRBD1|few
CASSSQGAFYEQYF
TGTGCCAGCAGCTCCCAGGGGGCCTTCTACGAGCAGTACTTC
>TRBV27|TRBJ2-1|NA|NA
CASSFTRDNEQFF
TGTGCCAGCAGCTTCACTAGAGACAATGAGCAGTTCTTC
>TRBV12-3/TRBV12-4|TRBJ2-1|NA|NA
CASSTGDYNEQFF
TGTGCCAGCAGCACCGGAGACTACAATGAGCAGTTCTTC
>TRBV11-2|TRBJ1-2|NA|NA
CASNKGPNRRATGGYTF
TGTGCCAGCAACAAGGGGCCGAACAGGAGGGCTACTGGCGGCTACACCTTC
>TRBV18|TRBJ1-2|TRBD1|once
CASSPYGQGGYGYTF
TGTGCCAGCTCACCCTACGGACAGGGCGGCTATGGCTACACCTTC
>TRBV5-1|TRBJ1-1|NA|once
CASSSGGGYTEAFF
TGCGCCAGCAGCTCGGGCGGGGGGTACACTGAAGCTTTCTTT
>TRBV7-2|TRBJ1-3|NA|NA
CASSLVSGSGNTIYF
TGTGCCAGCAGCTTAGTGTCGGGTTCTGGAAACACCATATATTTT
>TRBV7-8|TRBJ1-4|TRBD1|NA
CASSLGQHNEKLFF
TGTGCCAGCAGCTTGGGACAGCATAATGAAAAACTGTTTTTT
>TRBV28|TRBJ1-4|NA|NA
CASSFPEESEKLFF
TGTGCCAGCAGTTTCCCCGAGGAGAGCGAAAAACTGTTTTTT
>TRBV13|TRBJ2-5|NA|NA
CASSLGRGQETQYF
TGTGCCAGCAGCTTGGGGCGGGGTCAAGAGACCCAGTACTTC
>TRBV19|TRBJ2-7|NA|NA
CASSIDLTGQPTSYEQYF
TGTGCCAGTAGTATAGACCTCACAGGCCAACCCACGTCCTACGAGCAGTACTTC
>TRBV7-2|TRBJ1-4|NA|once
CASSLDWGANEKLFF
TGTGCCAGCAGCTTAGATTGGGGGGCTAATGAAAAACTGTTTTTT
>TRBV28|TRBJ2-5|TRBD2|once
CASSLQSLAGIETQYF
TGTGCCAGCAGTTTACAGAGTCTAGCGGGAATAGAGACCCAGTACTTC
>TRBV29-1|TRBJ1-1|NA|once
CSVRAGSWGEAFF
TGCAGCGTTCGGGCTGGGTCTTGGGGCGAAGCTTTCTTT
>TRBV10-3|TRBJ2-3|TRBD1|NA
CAITPGQGPTDTQYF
TGTGCCATCACCCCTGGACAGGGCCCCACAGATACGCAGTATTTT
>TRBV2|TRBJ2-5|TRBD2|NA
CASSWGTSGRETQYF
TGTGCCAGCAGTTGGGGGACTAGCGGGAGAGAGACCCAGTACTTC
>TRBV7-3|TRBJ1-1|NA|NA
CASSLSQNTEAFF
TGTGCCAGCAGCTTATCCCAGAACACTGAAGCTTTCTTT
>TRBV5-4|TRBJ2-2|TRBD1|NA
CASGTYGQGVTGELFF
TGTGCCAGCGGAACCTATGGCCAGGGGGTCACCGGGGAGCTGTTTTTT
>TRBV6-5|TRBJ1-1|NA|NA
CASSPRHAHTEAFF
TGTGCCAGCAGTCCCCGCCATGCGCACACTGAAGCTTTCTTT
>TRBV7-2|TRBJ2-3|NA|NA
CASAPEPGKPSTDTQYF
TGTGCCAGCGCCCCCGAACCCGGGAAACCAAGCACAGATACGCAGTATTTT
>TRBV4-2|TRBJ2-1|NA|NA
CASSQDQGNEQFF
TGTGCCAGCAGCCAAGATCAGGGAAATGAGCAGTTCTTC
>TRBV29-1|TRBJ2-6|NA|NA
CSVAEEAGANVLTF
TGCAGCGTTGCCGAGGAGGCCGGGGCCAACGTCCTGACTTTC
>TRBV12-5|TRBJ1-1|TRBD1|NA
CASGLTTGTAPIEAFF
TGTGCTAGTGGCCTTACTACCGGGACAGCACCCATTGAAGCTTTCTTT
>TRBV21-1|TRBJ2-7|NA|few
CASRSGSSSSYEQYF
TGTGCCAGCAGGAGTGGGTCCTCTAGCTCCTACGAGCAGTACTTC
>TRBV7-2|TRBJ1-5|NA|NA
CASSPRAGAGNQPQHF
TGTGCCAGCAGCCCCCGGGCAGGGGCGGGCAATCAGCCCCAGCATTTT
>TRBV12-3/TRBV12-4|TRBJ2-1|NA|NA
CASSRNLGGEQFF
TGTGCCAGCAGCAGAAATCTCGGAGGTGAGCAGTTCTTC
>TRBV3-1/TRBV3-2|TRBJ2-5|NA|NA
CASSRDNGDQETQYF
TGTGCCAGCAGCCGGGACAACGGAGACCAAGAGACCCAGTACTTC
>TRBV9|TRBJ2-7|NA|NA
CASSPLEEAGYEQYF
TGTGCCAGCAGCCCCCTCGAGGAAGCGGGCTACGAGCAGTACTTC
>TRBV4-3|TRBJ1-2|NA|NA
CASSQHRERERGYTF
TGCGCCAGCAGCCAGCATCGGGAGAGGGAGCGCGGCTACACCTTC
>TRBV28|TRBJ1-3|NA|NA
CASVDQDSGNTIYF
TGTGCCAGCGTTGACCAGGACTCTGGAAACACCATATATTTT
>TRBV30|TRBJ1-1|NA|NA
CAWKFRGILNTEAFF
TGTGCCTGGAAGTTTCGGGGGATTTTGAACACTGAAGCTTTCTTT
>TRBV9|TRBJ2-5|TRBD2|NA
CASSPGGYQETQYF
TGTGCCAGCAGCCCCGGGGGGTACCAAGAGACCCAGTACTTC
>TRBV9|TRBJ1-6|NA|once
CASSARIGEGSPLHF
TGTGCCAGCAGCGCGCGCATCGGGGAAGGGTCACCCCTCCACTTT
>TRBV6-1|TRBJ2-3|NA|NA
CASSDSNPSTDTQYF
TGTGCCAGCAGTGACAGTAACCCTAGCACAGATACGCAGTATTTT
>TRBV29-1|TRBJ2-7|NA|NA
CSVLDRIGYEQYF
TGCAGCGTCTTAGACAGGATAGGCTACGAGCAGTACTTC
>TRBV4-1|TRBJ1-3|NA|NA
CASSQAGYSGNTIYF
TGCGCCAGCAGCCAAGCGGGGTATTCTGGAAACACCATATATTTT
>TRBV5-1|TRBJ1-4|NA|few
CASSLVGKEKLFF
TGCGCCAGCAGCTTGGTCGGGAAGGAAAAACTGTTTTTT
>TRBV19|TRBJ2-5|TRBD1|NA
CASRSTGMNLETQYF
TGTGCCAGTAGGTCGACAGGGATGAACTTGGAGACCCAGTACTTC
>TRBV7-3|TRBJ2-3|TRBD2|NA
CASSLIGRTSGDPDTQYF
TGTGCCAGCAGCTTAATAGGAAGGACTAGCGGGGACCCAGATACGCAGTATTTT
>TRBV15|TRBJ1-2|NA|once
CATSSSTGFHGYTF
TGTGCCACCAGCAGCAGCACAGGGTTCCACGGCTACACCTTC
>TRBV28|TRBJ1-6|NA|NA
CASSSRVSPLHF
TGTGCCAGCAGTTCCAGGGTGTCACCCCTCCACTTT
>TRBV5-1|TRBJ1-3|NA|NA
CASSQDSSGNTIYF
TGCGCCAGCAGCCAAGACAGCTCTGGAAACACCATATATTTT
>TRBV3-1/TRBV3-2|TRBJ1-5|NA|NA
CASSQDLTGNQPQHF
TGTGCCAGCAGCCAAGATCTCACAGGCAATCAGCCCCAGCATTTT
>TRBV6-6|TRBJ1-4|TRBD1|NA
CASSLIGTGGEDEKLFF
TGTGCCAGCAGTCTTATAGGGACAGGGGGCGAAGATGAAAAACTGTTTTTT
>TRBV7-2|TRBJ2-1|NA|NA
CASSPPGSEQFF
TGTGCCAGCAGCCCACCAGGCTCTGAGCAGTTCTTC
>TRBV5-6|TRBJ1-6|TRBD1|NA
CASSFRDRGNSPLHF
TGTGCCAGCAGCTTCCGGGACAGGGGAAATTCACCCCTCCACTTT
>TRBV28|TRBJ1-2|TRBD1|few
CASSQGDRTAYGYTF
TGTGCCAGCAGTCAGGGGGACAGGACCGCCTATGGCTACACCTTC
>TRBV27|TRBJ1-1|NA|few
CASSFGRGNTEAFF
TGTGCCAGCAGTTTCGGAAGAGGGAACACTGAAGCTTTCTTT